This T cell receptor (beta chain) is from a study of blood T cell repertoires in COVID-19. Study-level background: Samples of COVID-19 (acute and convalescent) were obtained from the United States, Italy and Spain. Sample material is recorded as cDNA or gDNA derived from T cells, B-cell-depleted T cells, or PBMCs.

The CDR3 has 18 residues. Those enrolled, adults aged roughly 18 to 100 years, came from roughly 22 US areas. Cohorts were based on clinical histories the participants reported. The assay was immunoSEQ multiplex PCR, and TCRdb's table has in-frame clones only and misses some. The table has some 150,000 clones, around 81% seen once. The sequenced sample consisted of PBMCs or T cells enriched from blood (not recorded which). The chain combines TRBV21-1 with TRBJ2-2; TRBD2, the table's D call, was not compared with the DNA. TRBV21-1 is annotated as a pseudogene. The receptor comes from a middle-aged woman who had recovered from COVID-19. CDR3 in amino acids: CASSPGLAGVPNTGELFF. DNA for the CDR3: TGTGCCAGCAGCCCGGGGCTAGCGGGGGTTCCGAACACCGGGGAGCTGTTTTTT.